This TCR beta chain is from a study of identifying expanded T cells in peripheral blood. Study findings and constraints: Over around two and four weeks, about 16.4 and 19 clones changed, versus 1.2 between replicates.

V lost 0 bases and J lost 7; bases outside the gene matches: 12. Germline CDR1 and CDR2: LGHNA and YSLEER. The CDR3 contains 17 residues. TCRdb's copy holds only in-frame clones and misses some; the assay was immunoSEQ multiplex PCR. The table shows around 85,000 clones, with around nine tenths occurring only once. On this clone itself: The antigen is not known.

The TCR originated in a person aged 18-70 years in good health. Sequencing input: blood. The chain joins TRBV4-3 to TRBJ2-3, with TRBD1 matching 8 bases. The CDR3 bases are TGCGCCAGCAGCCAAGATACGAGGCAGGGGGCGAGGAATACGCAGTATTTT. Its protein product is CASSQDTRQGARNTQYF.